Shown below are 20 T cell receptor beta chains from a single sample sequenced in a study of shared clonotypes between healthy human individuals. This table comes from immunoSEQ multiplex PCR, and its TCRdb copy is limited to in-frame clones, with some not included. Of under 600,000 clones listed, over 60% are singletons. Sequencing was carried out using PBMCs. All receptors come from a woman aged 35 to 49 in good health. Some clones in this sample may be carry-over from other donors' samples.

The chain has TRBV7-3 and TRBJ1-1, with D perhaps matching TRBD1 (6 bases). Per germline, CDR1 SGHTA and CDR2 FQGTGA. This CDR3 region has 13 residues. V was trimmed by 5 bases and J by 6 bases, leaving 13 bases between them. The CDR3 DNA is TGTGCCAGCAGCGTAAACAGGGTTTCTGAAGCTTTCTTT. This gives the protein CASSVNRVSEAFF.

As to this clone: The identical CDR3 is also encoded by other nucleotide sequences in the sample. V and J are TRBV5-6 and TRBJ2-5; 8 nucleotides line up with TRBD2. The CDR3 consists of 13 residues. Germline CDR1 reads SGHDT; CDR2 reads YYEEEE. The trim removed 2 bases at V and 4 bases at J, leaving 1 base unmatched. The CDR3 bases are TGTGCCAGCAGCTTAACTAGCGGAGAGACCCAGTACTTC. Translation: CASSLTSGETQYF.

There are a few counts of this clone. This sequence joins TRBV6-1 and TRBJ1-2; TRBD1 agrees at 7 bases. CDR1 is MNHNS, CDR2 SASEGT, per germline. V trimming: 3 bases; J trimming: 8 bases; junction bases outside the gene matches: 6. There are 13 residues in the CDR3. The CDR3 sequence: CASSDRQGGGYTF. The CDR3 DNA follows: TGTGCCAGCAGTGACCGACAGGGAGGCGGCTACACCTTC.

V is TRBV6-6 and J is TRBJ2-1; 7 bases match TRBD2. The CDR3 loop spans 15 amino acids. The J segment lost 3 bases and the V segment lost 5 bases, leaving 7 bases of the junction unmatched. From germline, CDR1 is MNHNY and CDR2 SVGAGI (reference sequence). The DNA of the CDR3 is TGTGCCAGCAGTCCTAGCGGATACCTCTACAATGAGCAGTTCTTC. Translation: CASSPSGYLYNEQFF.

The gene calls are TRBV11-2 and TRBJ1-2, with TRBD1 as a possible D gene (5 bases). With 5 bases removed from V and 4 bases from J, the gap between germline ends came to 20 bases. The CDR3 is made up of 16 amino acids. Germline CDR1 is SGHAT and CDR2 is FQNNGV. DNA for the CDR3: TGTGCCAGCAGCCCCATTCGGGGGAGTGACAGCTATGGCTACACCTTC. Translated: CASSPIRGSDSYGYTF.

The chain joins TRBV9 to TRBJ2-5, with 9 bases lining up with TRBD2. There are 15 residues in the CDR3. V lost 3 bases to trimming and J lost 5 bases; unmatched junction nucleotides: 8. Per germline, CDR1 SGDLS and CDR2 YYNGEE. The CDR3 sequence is CASSAMGLAFETQYF. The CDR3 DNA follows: TGTGCCAGCAGCGCAATGGGACTAGCCTTCGAGACCCAGTACTTC.

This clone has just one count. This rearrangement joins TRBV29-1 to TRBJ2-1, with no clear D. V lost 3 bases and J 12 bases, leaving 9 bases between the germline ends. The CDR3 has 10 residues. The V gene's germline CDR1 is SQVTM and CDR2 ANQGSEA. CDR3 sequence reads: CSVDWGVQFF. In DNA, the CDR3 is TGCAGCGTTGATTGGGGTGTGCAGTTCTTC.

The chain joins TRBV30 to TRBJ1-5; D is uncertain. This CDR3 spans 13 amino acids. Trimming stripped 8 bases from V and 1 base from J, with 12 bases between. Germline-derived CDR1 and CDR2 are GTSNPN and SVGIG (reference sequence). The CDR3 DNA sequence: TGTGCCACATCCGCGGGGAGCAATCAGCCCCAGCATTTT. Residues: CATSAGSNQPQHF.

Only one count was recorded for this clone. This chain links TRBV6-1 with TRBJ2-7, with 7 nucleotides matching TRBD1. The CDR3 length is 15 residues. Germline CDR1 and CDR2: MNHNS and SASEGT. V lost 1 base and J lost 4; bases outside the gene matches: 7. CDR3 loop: CASSEGWQGEYEQYF. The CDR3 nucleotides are TGTGCCAGCAGTGAAGGGTGGCAGGGGGAATACGAGCAGTACTTC.

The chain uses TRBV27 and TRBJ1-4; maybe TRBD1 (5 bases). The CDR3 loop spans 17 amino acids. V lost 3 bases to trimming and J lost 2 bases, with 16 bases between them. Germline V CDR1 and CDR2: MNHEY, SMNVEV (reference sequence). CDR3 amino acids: CASSFDSLTLTNEKLFF. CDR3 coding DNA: TGTGCCAGCAGTTTCGACAGTTTGACGCTCACTAATGAAAAACTGTTTTTT. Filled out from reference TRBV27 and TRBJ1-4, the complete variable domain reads EAQVTQNPRYLITVTGKKLTVTCSQNMNHEYMSWYRQDPGLGLRQIYYSMNVEVTDKGDVPEGYKVSRKEKRNFPLILESPSPNQTSLYFCASSFDSLTLTNEKLFFGSGTQLSVL.

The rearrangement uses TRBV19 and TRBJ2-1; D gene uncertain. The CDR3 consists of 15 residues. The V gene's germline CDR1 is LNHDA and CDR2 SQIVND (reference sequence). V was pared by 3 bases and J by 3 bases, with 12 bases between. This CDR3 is CASSIGPIVYNEQFF. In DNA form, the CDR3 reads TGTGCCAGTAGTATTGGGCCAATAGTCTACAATGAGCAGTTCTTC.

The CDR3 spells CASSFPQGETDTQYF. The CDR3 DNA is TGCGCCAGCAGCTTCCCCCAGGGTGAGACAGATACGCAGTATTTT. This chain connects TRBV5-1 to TRBJ2-3; maybe TRBD1 (5 bases). The germline V gene encodes CDR1 SGHRS and CDR2 YFSETQ. The CDR3 sequence is 15 residues long. Trimming pared 2 bases from V and 3 bases from J, leaving 13 bases between. Combining the CDR3 with reference TRBV5-1 and TRBJ2-3 gives the whole variable domain KAGVTQTPRYLIKTRGQQVTLSCSPISGHRSVSWYQQTPGQGLQFLFEYFSETQRNKGNFPGRFSGRQFSNSRSEMNVSTLELGDSALYLCASSFPQGETDTQYFGPGTRLTVL.

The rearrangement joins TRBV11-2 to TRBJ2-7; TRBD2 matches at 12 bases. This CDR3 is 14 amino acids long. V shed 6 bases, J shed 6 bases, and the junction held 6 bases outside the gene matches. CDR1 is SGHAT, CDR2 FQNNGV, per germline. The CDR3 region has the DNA TGTGCCAGCAGGCTGACTAGCGGGGGATCCGAGCAGTACTTC. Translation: CASRLTSGGSEQYF.

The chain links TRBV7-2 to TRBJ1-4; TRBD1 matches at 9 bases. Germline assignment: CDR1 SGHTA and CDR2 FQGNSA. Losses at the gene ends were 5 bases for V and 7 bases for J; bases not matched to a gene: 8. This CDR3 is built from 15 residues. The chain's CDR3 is CASSTRTGEGEKLFF. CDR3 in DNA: TGTGCCAGCAGCACCAGGACAGGGGAGGGTGAAAAACTGTTTTTT. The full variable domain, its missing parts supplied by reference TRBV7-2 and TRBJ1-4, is GAGVSQSPSNKVTEKGKDVELRCDPISGHTALYWYRQSLGQGLEFLIYFQGNSAPDKSGLPSDRFSAERTGGSVSTLTIQRTQQEDSAVYLCASSTRTGEGEKLFFGSGTQLSVL.

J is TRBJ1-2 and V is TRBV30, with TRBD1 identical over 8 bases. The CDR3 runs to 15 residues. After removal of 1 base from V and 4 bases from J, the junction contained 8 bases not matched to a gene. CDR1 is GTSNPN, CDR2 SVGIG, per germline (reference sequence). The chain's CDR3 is CAWSAGQGRTYGYTF. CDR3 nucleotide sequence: TGTGCCTGGAGTGCCGGACAGGGAAGGACCTATGGCTACACCTTC. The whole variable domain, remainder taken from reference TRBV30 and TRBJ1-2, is SQTIHQWPATLVQPVGSPLSLECTVEGTSNPNLYWYRQAAGRGLQLLFYSVGIGQISSEVPQNLSASRPQDRQFILSSKKLLLSDSGFYLCAWSAGQGRTYGYTFGSGTRLTVV.

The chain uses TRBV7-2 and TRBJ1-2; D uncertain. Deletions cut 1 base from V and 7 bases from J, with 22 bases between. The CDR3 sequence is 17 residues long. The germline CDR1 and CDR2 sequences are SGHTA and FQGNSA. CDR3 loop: CASSLVIATGITAGYTF. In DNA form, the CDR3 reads TGTGCCAGCAGCTTAGTTATTGCGACTGGGATCACGGCTGGCTACACCTTC.

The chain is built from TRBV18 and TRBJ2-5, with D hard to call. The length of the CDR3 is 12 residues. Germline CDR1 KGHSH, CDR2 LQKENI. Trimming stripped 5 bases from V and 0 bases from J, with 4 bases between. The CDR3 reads CASSTNQETQYF. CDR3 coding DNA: TGTGCCAGCTCAACAAACCAAGAGACCCAGTACTTC.

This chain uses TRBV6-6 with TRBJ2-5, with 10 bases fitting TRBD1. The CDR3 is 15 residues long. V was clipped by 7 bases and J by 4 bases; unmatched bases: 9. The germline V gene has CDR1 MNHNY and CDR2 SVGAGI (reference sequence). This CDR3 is CASTSIGTGVETQYF. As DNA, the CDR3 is TGTGCCAGCACCTCTATCGGGACAGGGGTAGAGACCCAGTACTTC.

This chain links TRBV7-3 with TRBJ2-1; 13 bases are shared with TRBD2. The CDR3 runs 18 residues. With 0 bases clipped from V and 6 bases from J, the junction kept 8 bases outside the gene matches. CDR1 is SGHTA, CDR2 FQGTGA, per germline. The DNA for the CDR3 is TGTGCCAGCAGCTTAACACTAGCGGGAGGGCCTGTTACCAATGAGCAGTTCTTC. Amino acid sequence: CASSLTLAGGPVTNEQFF.

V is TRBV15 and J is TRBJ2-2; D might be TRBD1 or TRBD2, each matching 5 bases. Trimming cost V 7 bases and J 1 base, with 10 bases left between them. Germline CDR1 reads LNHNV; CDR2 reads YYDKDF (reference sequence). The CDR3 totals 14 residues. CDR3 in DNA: TGTGCCACCACCGGGGACGAGAACACCGGGGAGCTGTTTTTT. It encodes CATTGDENTGELFF.